A selection of T cell receptor beta chains follows, all from one sample in a study of post-analysis software for immune sequencing data. MiXCR, run by TCRdb on the PCR reads, gives a single entry per CDR3 protein. This table holds hundreds of thousands of distinct CDR3 sequences, over 45% found once. Sequencing was performed on blood. Every receptor here comes from a girl aged 2 to 9 with multiple sclerosis. The CDR3 runs from the conserved cysteine through the conserved F or W. D genes are given only for firm matches. Size tells how often a clone was seen (once, few, many) or the class of an expanded clone, and some rows leave it out.

v_call: TRBV5-1
clone_size: -
j_call: TRBJ2-7
d_call: -
cdr3_length: 13
cdr3_nt: TGCGCCAGCACCTCATCAATGGGGTACGAGCAGTACTTC
cdr3_aa: CASTSSMGYEQYF

v_call: TRBV7-9
clone_size: -
j_call: TRBJ2-7
d_call: -
cdr3_length: 14
cdr3_nt: TGTGCCAGCAGCTTGAAGGGACTCACCTACGAGCAGTACTTC
cdr3_aa: CASSLKGLTYEQYF

v_call: TRBV12-3/TRBV12-4
clone_size: -
j_call: TRBJ2-2
d_call: TRBD2
cdr3_length: 14
cdr3_nt: TGCGCCAGCAGTTTGGGACTAAGTCCTGGGGAGCTGTTTTTT
cdr3_aa: CASSLGLSPGELFF

v_call: TRBV5-1
clone_size: -
j_call: TRBJ2-7
d_call: -
cdr3_length: 14
cdr3_nt: TGCACCAGCAGCTTGGAGGGGCTCTCCTACGAGCAGTACTTC
cdr3_aa: CTSSLEGLSYEQYF

v_call: TRBV18
clone_size: -
j_call: TRBJ1-2
d_call: -
cdr3_length: 12
cdr3_nt: TGTGCCGGCTCACCGTCAAGCGGGGGCTACACCTTC
cdr3_aa: CAGSPSSGGYTF

v_call: TRBV12-3/TRBV12-4
clone_size: few
j_call: TRBJ2-5
d_call: -
cdr3_length: 14
cdr3_nt: TGTGCCAGCAGTGCTTCGCGGGGTCTAGAGACCCAGTACTTC
cdr3_aa: CASSASRGLETQYF

v_call: TRBV10-3
clone_size: few
j_call: TRBJ2-3
d_call: -
cdr3_length: 14
cdr3_nt: TGTGCCATCAGTGAGGGGCTGCCGGGAGATACGCAGTATTTT
cdr3_aa: CAISEGLPGDTQYF

v_call: TRBV12-3/TRBV12-4
clone_size: few
j_call: TRBJ2-7
d_call: -
cdr3_length: 13
cdr3_nt: TGTGCCAGCAGTTACCCCGGGACTTTCGAGCAGTACTTC
cdr3_aa: CASSYPGTFEQYF

v_call: TRBV18
clone_size: few
j_call: TRBJ2-7
d_call: -
cdr3_length: 14
cdr3_nt: TGTGCCAGCTCACCATTTCGGACTAGGGGGATTCAGTACTTC
cdr3_aa: CASSPFRTRGIQYF

v_call: TRBV10-3
clone_size: few
j_call: TRBJ1-1
d_call: -
cdr3_length: 13
cdr3_nt: TGTGCCATCAGTGACGGAGGGAACACTGAAGCTTTCTTT
cdr3_aa: CAISDGGNTEAFF

v_call: TRBV11-2
clone_size: few
j_call: TRBJ2-6
d_call: -
cdr3_length: 16
cdr3_nt: TGTGCCAGCAGCGAATCGGGATACTCTGGGGCCAACGTCCTGACTTTC
cdr3_aa: CASSESGYSGANVLTF

v_call: TRBV7-8
clone_size: few
j_call: TRBJ2-1
d_call: -
cdr3_length: 17
cdr3_nt: TGTGCCAGCAGTCCTTTTACCGGGACCGCCTCCTACAATGAGCAGTTCTTC
cdr3_aa: CASSPFTGTASYNEQFF

v_call: TRBV6-2/TRBV6-3
clone_size: -
j_call: TRBJ2-7
d_call: TRBD2
cdr3_length: 15
cdr3_nt: TGTGCCAGCAGTTACGGCGGGGGGACCGCCTACGAGCAGTACTTC
cdr3_aa: CASSYGGGTAYEQYF

v_call: TRBV11-2
clone_size: -
j_call: TRBJ2-1
d_call: TRBD1
cdr3_length: 19
cdr3_nt: TGTGCCAGCAGCCTAAGAGGAGCTCCGGGACAGGGGAGGCGGGAGACCCAGTTCTTC
cdr3_aa: CASSLRGAPGQGRRETQFF

v_call: TRBV4-1
clone_size: -
j_call: TRBJ2-1
d_call: -
cdr3_length: 15
cdr3_nt: TGCGCCAGCAGCCAAGATTCCCCCAGGGGAAATAGTCAGTTCTTC
cdr3_aa: CASSQDSPRGNSQFF

v_call: TRBV19
clone_size: -
j_call: TRBJ1-1
d_call: -
cdr3_length: 12
cdr3_nt: TGTGCCAGTATGGTGGAGGGGGGTCGGGCTTTCTTT
cdr3_aa: CASMVEGGRAFF

v_call: TRBV3-1
clone_size: once
j_call: TRBJ2-5
d_call: TRBD2
cdr3_length: 15
cdr3_nt: TGTGCCAGCAGCCTGCCCCAGGGAGGGGAAGAGACCCAGTACTTC
cdr3_aa: CASSLPQGGEETQYF

v_call: TRBV6-5
clone_size: few
j_call: TRBJ1-1
d_call: TRBD1
cdr3_length: 12
cdr3_nt: TGTGCCAGTTCGACAGGGTTCACTGAAGCTTTCTTT
cdr3_aa: CASSTGFTEAFF

v_call: TRBV29-1
clone_size: few
j_call: TRBJ2-5
d_call: -
cdr3_length: 12
cdr3_nt: TGCAGCGTGGACAAGTACCAAGAGACCCAGTACTTC
cdr3_aa: CSVDKYQETQYF

v_call: TRBV12-3/TRBV12-4
clone_size: -
j_call: TRBJ2-2
d_call: -
cdr3_length: 16
cdr3_nt: TGTGCCAGCAGTTTAGTATCAGGGGTGAACACCAGGGAGCTGTTTTTT
cdr3_aa: CASSLVSGVNTRELFF

v_call: TRBV12-3/TRBV12-4
clone_size: -
j_call: TRBJ2-3
d_call: -
cdr3_length: 14
cdr3_nt: TGTGCCAGCAGTTTCGTTGGAGCCACAGATACGCAGTATTTT
cdr3_aa: CASSFVGATDTQYF

v_call: TRBV30
clone_size: -
j_call: TRBJ2-5
d_call: -
cdr3_length: 15
cdr3_nt: TGTGCCTGGAGTATCCCCTGGGAATACAAGGAGACCCAGTACTTC
cdr3_aa: CAWSIPWEYKETQYF

v_call: TRBV6-2/TRBV6-3
clone_size: -
j_call: TRBJ2-7
d_call: -
cdr3_length: 17
cdr3_nt: TGTGCCAGCAGTTACTCAACTCGGCAGGGTTTTTCCTACGAGCAGTACTTC
cdr3_aa: CASSYSTRQGFSYEQYF

v_call: TRBV10-2
clone_size: -
j_call: TRBJ2-1
d_call: -
cdr3_length: 18
cdr3_nt: TGCGCCAGCAGTGAGTCTTCAGTAGGGGATTGGTTTGACAATGAGCAGTTCTTC
cdr3_aa: CASSESSVGDWFDNEQFF

v_call: TRBV6-2/TRBV6-3
clone_size: -
j_call: TRBJ2-7
d_call: -
cdr3_length: 12
cdr3_nt: TGTGCCAGCAGTGATAGGGCCTACGAGCAGTACTTC
cdr3_aa: CASSDRAYEQYF

v_call: TRBV28
clone_size: -
j_call: TRBJ2-7
d_call: -
cdr3_length: 13
cdr3_nt: TGTGCCAGCAGGAGCGGAAGGCGGTACGAGCAGTACTTC
cdr3_aa: CASRSGRRYEQYF

v_call: TRBV11-2
clone_size: few
j_call: TRBJ2-1
d_call: -
cdr3_length: 15
cdr3_nt: TGTGCCAGCAGCTTAGGAGTTGTGAGTTGGATTGAGCAGTTCTTC
cdr3_aa: CASSLGVVSWIEQFF

v_call: TRBV10-3
clone_size: few
j_call: TRBJ2-5
d_call: -
cdr3_length: 15
cdr3_nt: TGTGCCATCAGTGAGTCGCCCAACCGCCAAGAGACCCAGTACTTC
cdr3_aa: CAISESPNRQETQYF

v_call: TRBV27
clone_size: -
j_call: TRBJ2-7
d_call: TRBD2
cdr3_length: 15
cdr3_nt: TGTGCCAGCAGTTTTGTGGCTAGCGGGAGGTACGAGCAGTACTTC
cdr3_aa: CASSFVASGRYEQYF

v_call: TRBV9
clone_size: -
j_call: TRBJ2-5
d_call: TRBD2
cdr3_length: 15
cdr3_nt: TGTGCCAGCACTAGCGGGGGGGCTATTAGGGAGACCCAGTACTTC
cdr3_aa: CASTSGGAIRETQYF

v_call: TRBV20-1
clone_size: -
j_call: TRBJ2-7
d_call: TRBD2
cdr3_length: 14
cdr3_nt: TGCAGTGCTAGGGGACTAGCGGGAGGCTACGAGCAGTACTTC
cdr3_aa: CSARGLAGGYEQYF

v_call: TRBV10-3
clone_size: -
j_call: TRBJ1-1
d_call: TRBD1
cdr3_length: 14
cdr3_nt: TGTGCCATCAGTGAGCCTGACAGGGTGGGTGAAGCTTTCTTT
cdr3_aa: CAISEPDRVGEAFF

v_call: TRBV5-1
clone_size: -
j_call: TRBJ2-7
d_call: -
cdr3_length: 16
cdr3_nt: TGCGCCAGCAGCTTGACTAGCTCCCTTAGCTCCTACGAGCAGTACTTC
cdr3_aa: CASSLTSSLSSYEQYF

v_call: TRBV27
clone_size: many
j_call: TRBJ1-2
d_call: TRBD1
cdr3_length: 14
cdr3_nt: TGTGCCAGCAGTACGGGACAGGGGCTCTATGGCTACACCTTC
cdr3_aa: CASSTGQGLYGYTF

v_call: TRBV6-6
clone_size: -
j_call: TRBJ2-3
d_call: -
cdr3_length: 13
cdr3_nt: TGTGCCAGCGGGGAGTTGAGGGCAGATACGCAGTATTTT
cdr3_aa: CASGELRADTQYF

v_call: TRBV2
clone_size: few
j_call: TRBJ2-1
d_call: TRBD1
cdr3_length: 14
cdr3_nt: TGTGCCACAGCCCGGACAGGGGGTTACAATGAGCAGTTCTTC
cdr3_aa: CATARTGGYNEQFF

v_call: TRBV12-3/TRBV12-4
clone_size: -
j_call: TRBJ2-5
d_call: -
cdr3_length: 16
cdr3_nt: TGTGCCAGCTCCGGGGTTTGGGGGCGCCACCCGGAGACCCAGTACTTC
cdr3_aa: CASSGVWGRHPETQYF

v_call: TRBV11-2
clone_size: -
j_call: TRBJ2-5
d_call: TRBD2
cdr3_length: 15
cdr3_nt: TGTGCCAGCAGCTTCGGTCTAGCGGGAGTAGGGGAGCAGTACTTC
cdr3_aa: CASSFGLAGVGEQYF

v_call: TRBV29-1
clone_size: few
j_call: TRBJ2-1
d_call: -
cdr3_length: 13
cdr3_nt: TGCAGCGCGCGAGGTAGGGGGGTCAATGAGCAGTTCTTC
cdr3_aa: CSARGRGVNEQFF

v_call: TRBV7-8
clone_size: -
j_call: TRBJ1-6
d_call: TRBD1
cdr3_length: 14
cdr3_nt: TGTGCCAGCAGCTTTCAGGGGGTGGATTCACCCCTCCACTTT
cdr3_aa: CASSFQGVDSPLHF

v_call: TRBV28
clone_size: -
j_call: TRBJ2-3
d_call: -
cdr3_length: 14
cdr3_nt: TGTGCCAGCAGCCCAGGGGGGAGGACAGATACGCAGTATTTT
cdr3_aa: CASSPGGRTDTQYF

v_call: TRBV29-1
clone_size: -
j_call: TRBJ2-3
d_call: TRBD2
cdr3_length: 17
cdr3_nt: TGCAGCGTCGCCCCTCCGGGACTACGGGCTGGGGGAGATACGCAGTATTTT
cdr3_aa: CSVAPPGLRAGGDTQYF

v_call: TRBV10-3
clone_size: -
j_call: TRBJ2-1
d_call: -
cdr3_length: 14
cdr3_nt: TGTGCCTCCTTGGACGGGAGCTCCTACAATGAGCAGTTCTTC
cdr3_aa: CASLDGSSYNEQFF

v_call: TRBV5-1
clone_size: -
j_call: TRBJ2-7
d_call: TRBD1
cdr3_length: 14
cdr3_nt: TGCGCCAGCAGCTCCACCTGGACAGGGGTCGAGCAGTACTTC
cdr3_aa: CASSSTWTGVEQYF

v_call: TRBV29-1
clone_size: -
j_call: TRBJ2-5
d_call: -
cdr3_length: 12
cdr3_nt: TGCAGCGTTGGGGTCTCCCAAGAGACCCAGTACTTC
cdr3_aa: CSVGVSQETQYF

v_call: TRBV4-3
clone_size: -
j_call: TRBJ2-5
d_call: TRBD2
cdr3_length: 18
cdr3_nt: TGCGCCAGCAGCCAAGAATGGCGGGGGACCATTGGTTCAGAGACCCAGTACTTC
cdr3_aa: CASSQEWRGTIGSETQYF